Shown below are 16 T cell receptor beta chains from a single sample sequenced in a study of blood T cell repertoires in COVID-19. Method: immunoSEQ multiplex PCR; TCRdb's copy keeps in-frame clones and lacks some. The sample holds 190,000 or so clones; about 91% are singletons and the top ten take about 4.1%. Specimen: peripheral blood. These receptors were obtained from a woman aged 25 to 45 with acute or convalescent COVID-19.

This clone showed up just once. This chain joins TRBV7-6 and TRBJ2-1; the D gene is possibly TRBD2 (5 bases). The CDR3 totals 16 residues. Trimming pared 2 bases from V and 4 bases from J, leaving 15 bases between. Germline CDR1 SGHVS, CDR2 FNYEAQ. CDR3 DNA sequence: TGTGCCAGCAGCTTACTGGCAGCGGAAGCATACAATGAGCAGTTCTTC. It is translated as CASSLLAAEAYNEQFF.

J is TRBJ1-5 and V is TRBV3-1 (or the pseudogene TRBV3-2), with D possibly being TRBD1 (6 bases). The CDR3 has 17 residues. In germline, CDR1 is LGHDT, CDR2 YNNKEL (reference sequence). V lost 2 bases and J lost 0, with 14 bases in between. Here the CDR3 reads CASSQSSGHPSNQPQHF. Written as DNA, the CDR3 is TGTGCCAGCAGCCAAAGCTCGGGACACCCTAGCAATCAGCCCCAGCATTTT.

The V gene is TRBV5-1, the J gene TRBJ2-2, with 13 bases fitting TRBD2. CDR3 size: 17 residues. CDR1 and CDR2 from the germline V gene are SGHRS and YFSETQ. The ends lost 3 bases at V and 7 bases at J; junction bases unmatched: 9. In DNA, the CDR3 is TGCGCCAGCAGCTGGATGGGACTAGCGGGATGGGGCGGGGAGCTGTTTTTT. It encodes CASSWMGLAGWGGELFF. The variable domain in full, completed from reference TRBV5-1 and TRBJ2-2, reads KAGVTQTPRYLIKTRGQQVTLSCSPISGHRSVSWYQQTPGQGLQFLFEYFSETQRNKGNFPGRFSGRQFSNSRSEMNVSTLELGDSALYLCASSWMGLAGWGGELFFGEGSRLTVL.

The chain carries TRBV12-3 or TRBV12-4 and TRBJ2-1, with 7 bases identical to TRBD2. V dropped 7 bases and J dropped 5; count of bases not matched to a gene: 5. The CDR3 totals 13 residues. The CDR3: CASMASGHNEQFF. The CDR3 DNA is TGTGCCAGCATGGCTAGCGGCCACAATGAGCAGTTCTTC.

A single count supports this clone. The chain recombines TRBV11-2 with TRBJ2-7; 8 bases agree with TRBD1. CDR3 length equals 14 residues. Unmatched junction bases numbered 9, after V lost 2 bases and J lost 9 bases. Germline values: CDR1 SGHAT, CDR2 FQNNGV. CDR3 sequence: CASSLLGQGAGQYF. The CDR3 nucleotides are TGTGCCAGCAGCTTATTAGGTCAGGGGGCTGGGCAGTACTTC.

A few counts support this clone. The chain links TRBV5-8 to TRBJ1-2, with 7 bases lining up with TRBD1. Trimming at V came to 4 bases and at J to 1 base, leaving 7 bases not matched to a gene. Germline V gene lookup returns CDR1 SGHTS and CDR2 YDEGEE. This CDR3 contains 15 residues. CDR3 sequence reads: CASSLRTGDNYGYTF. The CDR3 DNA follows: TGTGCCAGCAGCCTTCGGACAGGAGATAACTATGGCTACACCTTC.

The V gene is TRBV28, the J gene TRBJ2-1; 10 nucleotides agree with TRBD1. Per the germline V gene, CDR1 is MDHEN and CDR2 is SYDVKM. V lost 5 bases to trimming and J lost 8 bases; unmatched junction nucleotides: 9. This CDR3 is 15 amino acids long. The CDR3 nucleotides read TGTGCCAGCAGTCCGGGGGGACAGGGGAGGGATGAGCAGTTCTTC. Translated: CASSPGGQGRDEQFF.

V usage is TRBV28 and J usage is TRBJ2-5, with a possible D match to TRBD2 (5 bases). The V gene lost 5 bases and the J gene lost 1 base, with 5 bases spanning the gap. Germline CDR1 is MDHEN and CDR2 is SYDVKM. The CDR3 extends over 12 amino acids. Here the CDR3 DNA reads TGTGCCAGCAGTGGACTCCAAGAGACCCAGTACTTC. Protein product: CASSGLQETQYF.

This rearrangement joins TRBV2 to TRBJ2-3; tentatively, D is TRBD1 (5 bases). The CDR3 loop spans 15 amino acids. The V end was cut by 8 bases, the J end by 4 bases, with 19 bases between. Germline assignment: CDR1 SNHLY and CDR2 FYNNEI. CDR3: CASAAPLTAPDTQYF. The DNA for the CDR3 is TGTGCCAGCGCGGCTCCCCTGACAGCCCCAGATACGCAGTATTTT.

Written as DNA, the CDR3 is TGTGCCAGCAGTTTAGGGGGCCTCACTCTCTACGAGCAGTACTTC. Its protein product is CASSLGGLTLYEQYF. The chain links TRBV28 to TRBJ2-7, with a possible D match to TRBD1 (6 bases). Germline values: CDR1 MDHEN, CDR2 SYDVKM. CDR3 length: 15 residues. Trimming left V 2 bases short and J 3 bases short, with 14 bases between.

The chain recombines TRBV7-2 with TRBJ2-7; D is ambiguous. CDR1 is SGHTA and CDR2 is FQGNSA in the germline V gene. The CDR3 loop spans 12 amino acids. The V end was cut by 8 bases, the J end by 2 bases, with 10 bases between. The CDR3 DNA sequence: TGTGCCAGCGGAGCGAATACCTACGAGCAGTACTTC. This gives the protein CASGANTYEQYF.

This sequence joins TRBV28 and TRBJ1-5; D gene uncertain. This CDR3 is 15 amino acids long. Trimming left V 2 bases short and J 5 bases short, with 13 bases between. Germline values: CDR1 MDHEN, CDR2 SYDVKM. The CDR3 nucleotides read TGTGCCAGCAGTTTAGTGCGGGCTGCGGATCAGCCCCAGCATTTT. Protein product: CASSLVRAADQPQHF.

V and J are TRBV6-5 and TRBJ2-1; 7 nucleotides match TRBD2. The trim removed 7 bases at V and 8 bases at J, leaving 14 bases unmatched. CDR1 is MNHEY, CDR2 SVGAGI, per germline. The CDR3 covers 15 residues. CDR3 residues: CASKRSGGYFDEQFF. The CDR3, as DNA: TGTGCCAGCAAACGTTCGGGAGGATATTTCGATGAGCAGTTCTTC.

V gene TRBV5-5 combines with J gene TRBJ2-5; tentatively, D is TRBD1 (6 bases). Germline lookup yields CDR1 SGHKS and CDR2 YYEKEE (reference sequence). This CDR3 spans 14 amino acids. Trimming stripped 0 bases from V and 5 bases from J, with 11 bases between. The CDR3 region is CASSLEWGHETQYF. The CDR3 DNA reads as TGTGCCAGCAGCTTGGAGTGGGGGCACGAGACCCAGTACTTC.

The chain employs TRBV6-5 and TRBJ1-5; tentatively, D is TRBD1 (5 bases). CDR3 length: 16 amino acids. Per germline, CDR1 MNHEY and CDR2 SVGAGI. V lost 2 bases and J lost 2, with 13 bases in between. The CDR3 loop reads CASSYGRGRGNQPQHF. The DNA for the CDR3 is TGTGCCAGCAGTTACGGGAGGGGTCGGGGCAATCAGCCCCAGCATTTT.

The J gene is TRBJ1-4, the V gene TRBV2, with D uncertain. Germline assignment: CDR1 SNHLY and CDR2 FYNNEI. V lost 8 bases and J 8 bases, leaving 18 bases between the germline ends. This CDR3 spans 14 amino acids. The CDR3 sequence: CASQPMGGIEKLFF. The CDR3 DNA follows: TGTGCCAGCCAACCCATGGGAGGAATCGAAAAACTGTTTTTT.